This T cell receptor beta chain was captured by sequencing in a study of OX40 agonist ivuxolimab in advanced cancers. Study overall: Cancers in dose escalation were hepatocellular, melanoma, renal cell and head and neck. A history of anti-PD-1, anti-PD-L1 or anti-CTLA-4 therapy was acceptable, and roughly 40% had some. General study findings and limits: The average count of expanded clones was higher among CD8+ T cells than among CD4+.

The assay was immunoSEQ multiplex PCR, and TCRdb's table has in-frame clones only and misses some. The data show more than 75,000 clones, around 86% seen once. To note about this clone: Its antigen is undetermined.

The sampling schedule covered blood at baseline, cycle 4 day 1, and cycle 7 day 1. This TCR came from an adult with an advanced solid tumor such as melanoma, head and neck, liver or kidney cancer. The input for sequencing was CD4+ or CD8+ T cells sorted from blood, taken in a trial of the OX40 agonist ivuxolimab.

CDR3 region: CASSPGGEAQYF. The CDR3, as DNA: TGTGCCAGCAGCCCCGGGGGCGAAGCGCAGTATTTT. The chain is built from TRBV11-2 and TRBJ2-3; D assignment may be TRBD1 or TRBD2 (6 bases each). V shed 5 bases and J shed 10 bases, with 13 bases lying between them. CDR1 and CDR2 (germline): SGHAT, FQNNGV. CDR3 length: 12 amino acids.